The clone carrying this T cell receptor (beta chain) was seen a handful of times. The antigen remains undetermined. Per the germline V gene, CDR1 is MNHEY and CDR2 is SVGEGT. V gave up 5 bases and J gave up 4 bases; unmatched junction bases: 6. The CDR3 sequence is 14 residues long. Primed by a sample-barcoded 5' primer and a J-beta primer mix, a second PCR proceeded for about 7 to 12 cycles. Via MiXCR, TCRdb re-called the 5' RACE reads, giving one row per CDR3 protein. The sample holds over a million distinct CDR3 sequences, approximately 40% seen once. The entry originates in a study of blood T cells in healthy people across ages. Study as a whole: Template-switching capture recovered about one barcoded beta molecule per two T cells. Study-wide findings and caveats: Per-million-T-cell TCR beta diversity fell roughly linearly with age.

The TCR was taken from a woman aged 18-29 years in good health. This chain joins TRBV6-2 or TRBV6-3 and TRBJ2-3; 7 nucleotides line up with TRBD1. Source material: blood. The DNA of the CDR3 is TGTGCCAGCAGTCCCCAACAGGGGCCAGATACGCAGTATTTT. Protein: CASSPQQGPDTQYF.